The rows below give T cell receptor beta chains drawn from one sample of a study of shared clonotypes between healthy human individuals. Repertoires were generated with immunoSEQ multiplex PCR, while TCRdb's copy carries only in-frame clones and drops some. This repertoire shows over 750,000 clones, approximately 97% found once; its top ten account for under 0.3%. The material sequenced was naive CD8+ T cells sorted from blood. The receptors were sampled from a man aged 30 to 45 in good health. The CDR3 runs from the conserved cysteine through the conserved F or W. A D gene is named only where the DNA matches it firmly. Rows may omit the clone size; those that give it use once, few, many or a size class.

>.|TRBV5-4|TRBD1|TRBJ2-7
CASSLAGQKISYEQYF
TGTGCCAGCAGCTTGGCGGGACAGAAGATCTCCTACGAGCAGTACTTC
>.|TRBV28|.|TRBJ2-5
CASSFYQGQETQYF
TGTGCCAGCAGTTTCTATCAGGGCCAAGAGACCCAGTACTTC
>.|TRBV27|TRBD2|TRBJ2-7
CASRLAGGSYEQYF
TGTGCCAGCAGACTAGCGGGGGGCTCCTACGAGCAGTACTTC
>once|TRBV25-1|.|TRBJ2-5
CASSGLHGPETQYF
TGTGCCAGCAGTGGACTACACGGGCCGGAGACCCAGTACTTC
>.|TRBV19|.|TRBJ2-1
CASSMAGGNEQFF
TGTGCCAGTAGTATGGCAGGGGGGAATGAGCAGTTCTTC
>.|TRBV7-9|TRBD1|TRBJ1-3
CASSSSGQGVRNTIYF
TGTGCCAGCAGCAGCTCGGGACAGGGGGTACGAAACACCATATATTTT
>.|TRBV7-9|.|TRBJ2-1
CASSLEGWNEQFF
TGTGCCAGCAGCCTAGAGGGATGGAATGAGCAGTTCTTC
>few|TRBV7-9|TRBD2|TRBJ2-7
CASSSKRDEQYF
TGTGCCAGCAGTTCAAAGCGGGATGAGCAGTACTTC
>.|TRBV5-1|.|TRBJ2-1
CASSLGANSYNEQFF
TGCGCCAGCAGCTTGGGCGCGAACTCCTACAATGAGCAGTTCTTC
>.|TRBV2|.|TRBJ1-5
CASSEEGRADQPQHF
TGTGCCAGCAGTGAGGAGGGTAGGGCAGATCAGCCCCAGCATTTT
>.|TRBV15|TRBD1|TRBJ1-5
CATSRDRGTGRQPQHF
TGTGCCACCAGCAGAGATCGGGGGACAGGGCGTCAGCCCCAGCATTTT
>.|TRBV11-3|TRBD2|TRBJ2-3
CASSLGLATADTQYF
TGTGCCAGCAGCTTAGGACTAGCCACTGCAGATACGCAGTATTTT
>.|TRBV27|.|TRBJ1-1
CASSFAGNTEAFF
TGTGCCAGCAGTTTTGCCGGGAACACTGAAGCTTTCTTT
>.|TRBV4-3|.|TRBJ2-7
CASSHLGDSYEQYF
TGCGCCAGCAGCCATCTCGGTGACTCCTACGAGCAGTACTTC
>.|TRBV9|.|TRBJ2-7
CASSVGLAYEQYF
TGTGCCAGCAGCGTAGGTCTCGCCTACGAGCAGTACTTC
>.|TRBV5-1|TRBD1|TRBJ2-7
CASSSGQGTYEQYF
TGCGCCAGCAGCTCGGGACAGGGGACCTACGAGCAGTACTTC
>.|TRBV29-1|TRBD2|TRBJ2-7
CSGRLADSYEQYF
TGCAGCGGCCGACTAGCGGATAGCTACGAGCAGTACTTC
>.|TRBV7-8|.|TRBJ2-5
CASSYGTLKETQYF
TGTGCCAGCAGTTACGGGACACTCAAAGAGACCCAGTACTTC
>.|TRBV19|.|TRBJ1-5
CASSFRSNQPQHF
TGTGCCAGTAGTTTTCGATCCAATCAGCCCCAGCATTTT
>.|TRBV5-5|.|TRBJ2-1
CASSLVRVFSYNEQFF
TGTGCCAGCAGCTTGGTGCGGGTGTTCTCCTACAATGAGCAGTTCTTC
>.|TRBV7-6|.|TRBJ2-1
CASSPDTSFMNEQFF
TGTGCCAGCAGCCCAGATACTAGCTTTATGAATGAGCAGTTCTTC
>once|TRBV5-5|.|TRBJ1-1
CASSLGSGAPNTEAFF
TGTGCCAGCAGCTTGGGTTCGGGGGCCCCAAACACTGAAGCTTTCTTT
>.|TRBV9|.|TRBJ2-1
CASSVGGREHNEQFF
TGTGCCAGCAGCGTAGGGGGCAGGGAGCACAATGAGCAGTTCTTC
>.|TRBV9|.|TRBJ2-6
CASSVDVGASGANVLTF
TGTGCCAGCAGCGTAGACGTAGGAGCCTCTGGGGCCAACGTCCTGACTTTC
>.|TRBV27|TRBD1|TRBJ1-2
CASSPGTGGFYGYTF
TGTGCCAGCAGTCCCGGGACAGGGGGATTCTATGGCTACACCTTC
>.|TRBV30|.|TRBJ1-1
CAWSWRNTEAFF
TGTGCCTGGAGCTGGAGGAACACTGAAGCTTTCTTT
>once|TRBV28|.|TRBJ1-1
CASSIWPDTEAFF
TGTGCCAGCAGTATCTGGCCTGACACTGAAGCTTTCTTT
>.|TRBV18|.|TRBJ1-1
CASSPPWAQNTEAFF
TGTGCCAGCTCACCACCGTGGGCTCAGAACACTGAAGCTTTCTTT
>.|TRBV7-8|TRBD2|TRBJ2-7
CASSTGTSGRNSYEQYF
TGTGCCAGCAGCACGGGGACTAGCGGGAGAAACTCTTACGAGCAGTACTTC
>.|TRBV13|.|TRBJ2-1
CASSRRASHNEQFF
TGTGCCAGCAGCCGGAGGGCCAGCCACAATGAGCAGTTCTTC
>.|TRBV28|.|TRBJ2-3
CASKGLGSTDTQYF
TGTGCCAGCAAAGGGTTGGGGAGCACAGATACGCAGTATTTT
>.|TRBV14|TRBD1|TRBJ2-7
CASSQRQGRSYEQYF
TGTGCCAGCAGCCAACGACAGGGACGCTCCTACGAGCAGTACTTC
>.|TRBV29-1|.|TRBJ2-1
CSGRTARNNEQFF
TGCAGCGGGCGGACAGCTAGGAACAATGAGCAGTTCTTC
>.|TRBV29-1|TRBD2|TRBJ2-1
CSVEDHPAGENNEQFF
TGCAGCGTTGAAGATCACCCAGCGGGAGAGAACAATGAGCAGTTCTTC
>.|TRBV7-2|.|TRBJ2-7
CASSLDGPAYEQYF
TGTGCCAGCAGCTTAGACGGCCCCGCCTACGAGCAGTACTTC
>.|TRBV6-5|.|TRBJ2-7
CASSTGYEQYF
TGTGCCAGCAGCACAGGGTACGAGCAGTACTTC
>.|TRBV9|.|TRBJ1-3
CASSGNTIYF
TGTGCCAGCTCTGGAAACACCATATATTTT
>.|TRBV5-5|.|TRBJ2-1
CASSLAAGTKIEQFF
TGTGCCAGCAGCTTGGCCGCGGGGACGAAGATTGAGCAGTTCTTC
>.|TRBV29-1|.|TRBJ1-2
CSVDPVLGGGEYGYTF
TGCAGCGTTGATCCGGTTCTTGGGGGCGGGGAATATGGCTACACCTTC
>.|TRBV6-5|TRBD1|TRBJ2-7
CASSYLGTGWEDEQYF
TGTGCCAGCAGTTATCTTGGGACAGGGTGGGAAGACGAGCAGTACTTC
>.|TRBV7-9|TRBD1|TRBJ2-2
CASSFRTGNTGELFF
TGTGCCAGCAGCTTCCGGACAGGGAACACCGGGGAGCTGTTTTTT
>.|TRBV4-1|.|TRBJ2-3
CASSQVRQTSTDTQYF
TGCGCCAGCAGCCAAGTTCGGCAGACTAGCACAGATACGCAGTATTTT
>.|TRBV19|TRBD2|TRBJ2-3
CASSITPGLVIDTQYF
TGTGCCAGTAGTATTACCCCGGGACTAGTGATCGATACGCAGTATTTT
>.|TRBV28|.|TRBJ1-4
CASSLALNEKLFF
TGTGCCAGCAGTTTGGCACTCAATGAAAAACTGTTTTTT
>.|TRBV27|TRBD2|TRBJ2-1
CASSYRLAGALFF
TGTGCCAGCAGTTATCGACTAGCCGGGGCATTATTCTTC
>.|TRBV2|TRBD2|TRBJ2-5
CASSGSGTQETQYF
TGTGCCAGCAGTGGTAGCGGGACCCAAGAGACCCAGTACTTC
>once|TRBV6-1|.|TRBJ2-3
CASSEPGVTTAKDTQYF
TGTGCCAGCAGTGAACCTGGAGTAACGACCGCGAAAGATACGCAGTATTTT
>.|TRBV7-9|.|TRBJ1-2
CASSSGRYGYTF
TGTGCCAGCAGTTCAGGACGTTATGGCTACACCTTC
>.|TRBV27|.|TRBJ1-4
CASSSAGLRYEKLFF
TGTGCCAGCAGTTCAGCGGGACTCCGTTATGAAAAACTGTTTTTT
>.|TRBV7-6|.|TRBJ2-7
CASSPRDKTYEQYF
TGTGCCAGCAGCCCCCGGGACAAAACCTACGAGCAGTACTTC
>.|TRBV5-1|.|TRBJ2-7
CASSLETSNEQYF
TGCGCCAGCAGCTTGGAGACTAGTAACGAGCAGTACTTC
>once|TRBV11-1|TRBD1|TRBJ2-7
CASSFNPDRGSEQYF
TGTGCCAGCAGCTTTAATCCGGACAGGGGGTCCGAGCAGTACTTC
>once|TRBV7-9|TRBD1|TRBJ2-1
CASSRDRRNEQFF
TGTGCCAGCAGCCGGGACAGGAGGAATGAGCAGTTCTTC
>.|TRBV11-2|.|TRBJ1-5
CASSLEAGDSNQPQHF
TGTGCCAGCAGCTTAGAGGCAGGAGATAGCAATCAGCCCCAGCATTTT
>.|TRBV7-6|TRBD1|TRBJ2-7
CASSHTGVEQYF
TGTGCCAGCAGCCATACAGGGGTCGAGCAGTACTTC